This T cell receptor (beta chain) was identified in a study of shared clonotypes between healthy human individuals. Comment on this clone: What it binds is unknown.

TCRdb's table, derived via immunoSEQ multiplex PCR, lists solely in-frame clones and lacks some. The sample lists under 850,000 clones; 55% to 75% were seen once. The CDR3 has 14 residues. CDR1 is SGHAT, CDR2 FQNNGV, per germline. V lost 4 bases to trimming and J lost 4 bases, with 11 bases between them. Points from the study as a whole: Clonotype sharing among donors likely depends on sequencing depth.

V usage is TRBV11-2 and J usage is TRBJ1-3; D is uncertain. Sequencing was performed on memory CD4+ T cells sorted from blood. Subset indicated: CD45RA-negative fraction. This TCR derives from a young woman in good health. CDR3 nucleotides: TGTGCCAGCAGCTCTCACCCGGGGGGAAACACCATATATTTT. It codes for CASSSHPGGNTIYF.